This TCR beta chain was recorded in a study of blood T cell repertoires in COVID-19. Overall study: The United States, Italy and Spain were the sources of the acute and convalescent COVID-19 samples.

Looked up from germline, CDR1 is ENHRY and CDR2 is SYGVKD. V lost 10 bases to trimming and J lost 0 bases, with 16 bases between them. The CDR3 totals 15 residues. How the authors handled the data: Nucleated cell counts were estimated from reference gene primer amplification. Profiling relied on immunoSEQ multiplex PCR, and the TCRdb table lists in-frame clones only, not all of them. V and J calls and clone size are as listed in that table; D and trimming were resolved from the DNA. The data show approximately 15,000 clones, 85% to 90% seen once. This clone has just one count. The sequencing input was peripheral blood. J is TRBJ1-3 and V is TRBV10-3, with D possibly matching TRBD1 (5 bases). The sequence was collected from a man aged 60-69 years with acute or convalescent COVID-19. CDR3 in DNA: TGTGCCACGCGGGAACAGGCCTTCTCTGGAAACACCATATATTTT. Translated: CATREQAFSGNTIYF.